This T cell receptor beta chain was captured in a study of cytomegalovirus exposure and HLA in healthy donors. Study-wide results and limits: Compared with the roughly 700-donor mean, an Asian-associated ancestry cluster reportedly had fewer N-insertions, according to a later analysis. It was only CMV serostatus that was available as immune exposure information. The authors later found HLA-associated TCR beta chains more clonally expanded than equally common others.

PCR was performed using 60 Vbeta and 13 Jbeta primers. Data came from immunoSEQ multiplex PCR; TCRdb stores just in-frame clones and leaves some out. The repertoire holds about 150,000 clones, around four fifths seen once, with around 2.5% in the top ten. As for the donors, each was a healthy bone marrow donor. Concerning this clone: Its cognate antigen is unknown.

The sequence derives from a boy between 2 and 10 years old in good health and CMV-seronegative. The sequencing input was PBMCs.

The CDR3 bases are TGCGCCAGCAGCTTACTACCAACAGGGGGCAACGACGAGCAGTACTTC. Protein sequence: CASSLLPTGGNDEQYF. V and J are TRBV5-1 and TRBJ2-7, with 9 bases fitting TRBD1. With V trimmed by 2 bases and J by 5 bases, 11 bases remained unmatched. CDR1 and CDR2 from the germline V gene are SGHRS and YFSETQ. This CDR3 comprises 16 residues.